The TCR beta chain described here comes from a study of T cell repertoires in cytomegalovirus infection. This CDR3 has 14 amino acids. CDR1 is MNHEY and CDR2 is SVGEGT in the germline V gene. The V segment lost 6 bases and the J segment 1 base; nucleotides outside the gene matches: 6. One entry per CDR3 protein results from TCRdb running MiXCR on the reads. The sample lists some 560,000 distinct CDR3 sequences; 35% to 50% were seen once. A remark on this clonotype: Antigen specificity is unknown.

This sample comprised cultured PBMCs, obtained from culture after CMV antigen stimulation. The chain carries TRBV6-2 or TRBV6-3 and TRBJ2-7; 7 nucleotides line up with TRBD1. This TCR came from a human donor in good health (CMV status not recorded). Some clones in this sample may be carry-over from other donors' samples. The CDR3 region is CASRTGILSYEQYF. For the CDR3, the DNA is TGTGCCAGCAGGACAGGGATCCTTTCCTACGAGCAGTACTTC.